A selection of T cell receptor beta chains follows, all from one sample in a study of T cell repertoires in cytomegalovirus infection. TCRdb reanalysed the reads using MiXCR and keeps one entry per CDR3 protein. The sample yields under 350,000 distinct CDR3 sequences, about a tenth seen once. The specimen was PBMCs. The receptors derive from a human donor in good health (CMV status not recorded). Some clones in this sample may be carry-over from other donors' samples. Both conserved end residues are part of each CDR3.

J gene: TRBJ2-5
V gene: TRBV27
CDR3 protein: CASSSWTSGGETQYF

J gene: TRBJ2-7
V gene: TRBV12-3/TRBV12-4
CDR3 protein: CASSFKGTGPYEQYF

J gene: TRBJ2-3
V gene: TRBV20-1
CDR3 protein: CSAQGLGTDTQYF

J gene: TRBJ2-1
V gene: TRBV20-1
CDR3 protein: CSAGPGTVDYNEQFF

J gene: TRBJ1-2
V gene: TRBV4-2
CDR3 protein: CASSQGSFRDRIYGYTF

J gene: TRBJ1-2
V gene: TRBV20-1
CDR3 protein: CSASSRTNYGYTF

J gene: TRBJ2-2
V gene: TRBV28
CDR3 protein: CASSSGQGDTGELFF

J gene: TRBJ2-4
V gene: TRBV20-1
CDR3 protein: CSALQGGTQYF

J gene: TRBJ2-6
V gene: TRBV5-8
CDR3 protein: CASSILTGTGANVLTF

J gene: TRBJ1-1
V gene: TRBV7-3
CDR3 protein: CASSPGTENTEAFF

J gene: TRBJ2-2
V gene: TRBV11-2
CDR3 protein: CASSLLAGGRIFTGELFF

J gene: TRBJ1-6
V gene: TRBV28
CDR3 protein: CASSLFYGTGASPLHF

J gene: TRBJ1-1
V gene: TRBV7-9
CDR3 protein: CASRGLRDRGRDGILNTEAFF

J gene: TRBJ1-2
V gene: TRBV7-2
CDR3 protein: CASSLNREINYGYTF

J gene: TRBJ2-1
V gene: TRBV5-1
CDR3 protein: CASSPQGEVGNEQFF

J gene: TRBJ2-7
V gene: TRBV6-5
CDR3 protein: CASSYFSGYYEQYF

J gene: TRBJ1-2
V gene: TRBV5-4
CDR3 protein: CASSFPTNNYGYTF

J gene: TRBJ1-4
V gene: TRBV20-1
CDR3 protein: CSARDGGTVNEKLFF